In this sample, the clone carrying this TCR beta chain turned up a few times. Its target is unknown. Germline assignment: CDR1 LGHDT and CDR2 YNNKEL (reference sequence). This CDR3 spans 14 amino acids. The V and J ends lost 1 base and 4 bases respectively, with 10 bases between them. This entry comes from a study of identical twins. Overall study findings and caveats: Within cord blood, abundant beta clonotypes carried fewer insertions, but memory repertoires showed no such trend.

TCRdb reanalysed the 5' RACE reads using MiXCR and keeps one entry per CDR3 protein. The sample has about 530,000 distinct CDR3 sequences; under 25% are singletons. The same data also contributed to another study, on yellow fever vaccine responses in identical twins.

What was sequenced was CD4+ T cells sorted from blood. The gene calls are TRBV3-1 and TRBJ2-5; weak D call: TRBD2 (6 bases). The TCR originated in a woman between 18 and 29 years old in good health. Written as DNA, the CDR3 is TGTGCCAGCAGCCAAGGGAATAGCGGAGAGACCCAGTACTTC. The encoded protein is CASSQGNSGETQYF.